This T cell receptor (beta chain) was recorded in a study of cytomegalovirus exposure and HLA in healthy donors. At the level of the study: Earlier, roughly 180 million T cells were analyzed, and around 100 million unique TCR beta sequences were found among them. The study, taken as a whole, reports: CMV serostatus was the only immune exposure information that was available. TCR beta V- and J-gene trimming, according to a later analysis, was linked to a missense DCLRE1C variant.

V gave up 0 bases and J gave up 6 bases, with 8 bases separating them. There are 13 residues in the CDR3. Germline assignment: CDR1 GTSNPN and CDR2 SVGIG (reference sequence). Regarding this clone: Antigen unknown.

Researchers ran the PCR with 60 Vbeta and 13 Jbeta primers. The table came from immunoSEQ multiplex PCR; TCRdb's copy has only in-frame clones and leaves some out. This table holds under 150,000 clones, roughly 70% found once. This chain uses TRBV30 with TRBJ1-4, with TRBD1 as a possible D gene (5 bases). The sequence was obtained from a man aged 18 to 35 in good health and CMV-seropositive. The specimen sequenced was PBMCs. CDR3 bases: TGTGCCTGGAGTGTGGGGGGAGATGAAAAACTGTTTTTT. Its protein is CAWSVGGDEKLFF.